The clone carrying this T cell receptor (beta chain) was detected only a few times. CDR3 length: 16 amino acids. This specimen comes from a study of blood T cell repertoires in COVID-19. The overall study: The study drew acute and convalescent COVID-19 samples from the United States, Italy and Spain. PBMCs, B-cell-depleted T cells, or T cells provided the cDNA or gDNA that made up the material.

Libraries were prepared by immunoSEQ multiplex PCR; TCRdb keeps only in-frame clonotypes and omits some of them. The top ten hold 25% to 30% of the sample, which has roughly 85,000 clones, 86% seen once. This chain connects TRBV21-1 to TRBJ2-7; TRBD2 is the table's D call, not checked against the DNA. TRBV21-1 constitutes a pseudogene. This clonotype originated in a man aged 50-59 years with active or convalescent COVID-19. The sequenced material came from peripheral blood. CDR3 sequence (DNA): TGTGCCAGCAGCGGGACTACCCCTTACCCCTCCTACGAGCAGTACTTC. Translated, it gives CASSGTTPYPSYEQYF.